This passage covers 8 T cell receptor beta chains from one sample sequenced in a study of T cells after yellow fever vaccination. TCRdb reprocessed the 5' RACE reads with MiXCR, giving one entry per CDR3 protein. Of tens of thousands of distinct CDR3 sequences listed, 7% to 9% are singletons. Sample: CD8+ T cells sorted from PBMCs, taken less than 18 days after the first yellow fever vaccination. These TCRs come from a man between 18 and 29 years old who received the YFV17D yellow fever vaccine.

The chain combines TRBV4-1 with TRBJ2-1; the D gene is possibly TRBD1 (6 bases). The CDR3 runs to 12 residues. The germline V gene has CDR1 MGHRA and CDR2 YSYEKL. Trimming took 1 base from V and 9 from J, leaving 7 bases between them. CDR3: CASSQGTVEQFF. The CDR3 bases are TGCGCCAGCAGCCAAGGGACAGTTGAGCAGTTCTTC.

This clonotype was observed many times. The genes are TRBV4-2 and TRBJ2-1, with TRBD2 as a possible D gene (5 bases). The CDR3 sequence is 14 residues long. The V end was cut by 1 base, the J end by 5 bases, with 9 bases between. The germline V gene encodes CDR1 LGHNA and CDR2 YNFKEQ. CDR3 protein: CASSQAGLNNEQFF. The CDR3, as DNA: TGTGCCAGCAGCCAAGCCGGACTGAACAATGAGCAGTTCTTC.

This clonotype came up a few times. The chain recombines TRBV24-1 with TRBJ1-5; 7 nucleotides line up with TRBD1. The V segment lost 3 bases and the J segment 5 bases; nucleotides outside the gene matches: 9. The V gene's germline CDR1 is KGHDR and CDR2 SFDVKD. The CDR3 is made up of 16 amino acids. The CDR3 nucleotides read TGTGCCACCAGTGATGCGGAGACAGGGACCGATCAGCCCCAGCATTTT. This translates into CATSDAETGTDQPQHF.

This chain's CDR3 is CASSLGTGSGNTIYF. The CDR3 nucleotides read TGCGCCAGCAGCTTGGGGACAGGGTCTGGAAACACCATATATTTT. The V gene is TRBV5-1, the J gene TRBJ1-3, with 8 bases that match TRBD1. The CDR3 is 15 amino acids. V lost 0 bases and J lost 1; bases outside the gene matches: 0. Germline CDR1 reads SGHRS; CDR2 reads YFSETQ. Full variable domain (outside the CDR3, taken from reference TRBV5-1 and TRBJ1-3): KAGVTQTPRYLIKTRGQQVTLSCSPISGHRSVSWYQQTPGQGLQFLFEYFSETQRNKGNFPGRFSGRQFSNSRSEMNVSTLELGDSALYLCASSLGTGSGNTIYFGEGSWLTVV.

This clonotype was recorded at least ten times. This chain uses TRBV7-2 with TRBJ1-1; D is uncertain. Trimming shortened V by 3 bases and J by 3 bases, and 5 bases separated the two germline ends. The CDR3 runs 12 residues. Germline CDR1 SGHTA, CDR2 FQGNSA. This CDR3 reads CASSFGDTEAFF. The CDR3 bases are TGTGCCAGCAGCTTTGGAGACACTGAAGCTTTCTTT.

This clonotype came up many times. The rearrangement uses TRBV29-1 and TRBJ2-3, with D perhaps matching TRBD2 (6 bases). The CDR3 sequence is 13 residues long. Trimming cost V 0 bases and J 4 bases, with 8 bases left between them. Germline assignment: CDR1 SQVTM and CDR2 ANQGSEA. The chain's CDR3 is CSVEDGGADTQYF. In DNA form, the CDR3 reads TGCAGCGTTGAAGACGGCGGGGCAGATACGCAGTATTTT.

This clonotype was seen ten or more times. The chain recombines TRBV5-6 with TRBJ2-3; D may correspond to TRBD1 or TRBD2 (6 bases each). Trimming cost V 6 bases and J 4 bases, with 15 bases left between them. Germline V gene sequence: CDR1 SGHDT, CDR2 YYEEEE. The CDR3 contains 14 residues. The CDR3 bases are TGTGCCAGCACCGGAGGGGGTCCGCCAGATACGCAGTATTTT. The encoded protein is CASTGGGPPDTQYF.

This clonotype was recorded many times. The CDR3 here is CSGGNGGEQYV. The DNA for the CDR3 is TGCAGCGGGGGAAACGGCGGCGAGCAGTACGTC. The V call is TRBV29-1, the J call TRBJ2-7; D unclear. The V gene lost 7 bases and the J gene lost 6 bases, with 13 bases spanning the gap. The CDR3 totals 11 residues. CDR1 and CDR2 from the germline V gene are SQVTM and ANQGSEA.